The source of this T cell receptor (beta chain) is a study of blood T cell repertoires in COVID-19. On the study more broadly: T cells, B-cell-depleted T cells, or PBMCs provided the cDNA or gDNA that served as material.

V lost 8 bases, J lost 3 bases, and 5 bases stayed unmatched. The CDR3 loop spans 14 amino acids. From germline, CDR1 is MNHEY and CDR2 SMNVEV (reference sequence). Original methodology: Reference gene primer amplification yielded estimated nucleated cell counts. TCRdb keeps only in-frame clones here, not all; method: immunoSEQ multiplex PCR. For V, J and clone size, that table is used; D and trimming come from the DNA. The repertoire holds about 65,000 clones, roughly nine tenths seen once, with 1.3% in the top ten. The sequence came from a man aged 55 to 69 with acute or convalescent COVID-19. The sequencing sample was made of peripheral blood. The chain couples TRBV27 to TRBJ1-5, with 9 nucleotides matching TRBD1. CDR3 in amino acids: CASQGQGYNQPQHF. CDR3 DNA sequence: TGTGCCAGCCAGGGACAGGGATACAATCAGCCCCAGCATTTT.